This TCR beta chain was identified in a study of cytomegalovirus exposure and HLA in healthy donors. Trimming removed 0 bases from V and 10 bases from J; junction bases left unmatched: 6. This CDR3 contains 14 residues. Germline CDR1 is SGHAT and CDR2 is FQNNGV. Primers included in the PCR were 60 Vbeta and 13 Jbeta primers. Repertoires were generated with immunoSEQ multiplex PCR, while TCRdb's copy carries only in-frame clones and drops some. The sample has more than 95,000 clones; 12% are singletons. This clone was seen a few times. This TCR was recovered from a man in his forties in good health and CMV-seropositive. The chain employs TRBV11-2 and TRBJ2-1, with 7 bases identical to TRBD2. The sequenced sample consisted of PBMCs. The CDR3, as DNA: TGTGCCAGCAGCTTAGAAACCCCACTAGCGGAGCAGTTCTTC. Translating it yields CASSLETPLAEQFF.